This T cell receptor (beta chain) was documented in a study of shared clonotypes between healthy human individuals. Study conclusions and caveats: The study sampled only blood, and tissue repertoires likely differ. Generally, estimated richness proved larger in naive subsets than it did in memory subsets. The sharing of about 5% of naive CD4 clonotypes was seen across a handful of donors.

TCRdb's copy holds only in-frame clones and misses some; the assay was immunoSEQ multiplex PCR. The data hold 2 million to 2.5 million clones, with 90% to 96% observed a single time. Those who donated, Caucasian adults without exception, all lived in Nashville, Tennessee. Note on this clone: Its antigen is not known.

The clonotype originates from a man aged 18 to 30 in good health. What was sequenced was naive CD4+ T cells sorted from blood. Subset specified: CD45RA+ positively selected.

The DNA of the CDR3 is TGTGCCAGCAGCTTAGTGGCGGACAGCCGAAATAATTCACCCCTCCACTTT. Translation gives CASSLVADSRNNSPLHF. The chain carries TRBV7-2 and TRBJ1-6; D is possibly TRBD1 (6 bases). V gave up 1 base and J gave up 5 bases, with 15 bases separating them. The germline CDR1 and CDR2 sequences are SGHTA and FQGNSA. The CDR3 covers 17 residues.